This note documents a single TCR beta chain sequence. The entry originates in a study of blood T cell repertoires in COVID-19. On the study more broadly: Spain, Italy and the United States supplied samples that represented acute and convalescent COVID-19.

In the original analysis: Amplification from reference gene primers served as the basis for estimated nucleated cell counts. Assay: immunoSEQ multiplex PCR; the TCRdb copy retains only in-frame clones and omits some. Clone size and the V and J calls come from that table; the DNA yielded D and trimming. Of 120,000 to 150,000 clones in the sample, 84% were seen once. Living in 24 US areas, the participants were between 18 and 89 years of age. Participants' own reports of clinical history determined their cohort assignment. From germline, CDR1 is SEHNR and CDR2 FQNEAQ (reference sequence). There are 13 residues in the CDR3. Trimming cost V 8 bases and J 7 bases, with 18 bases left between them.

The source is a man aged 40-50 years with acute COVID-19. The chain uses TRBV7-9 and TRBJ2-7, with D possibly being TRBD1 (6 bases). Sample: PBMCs or T cells enriched from blood (not recorded which). The CDR3 sequence is CASGPRQDLEQYF. In DNA, the CDR3 is TGTGCCAGCGGCCCGAGACAGGACCTTGAGCAGTACTTC.